The 5 T cell receptor beta chains in this list originate from one sample, sequenced in a study of blood T cell repertoires in COVID-19. The table came from immunoSEQ multiplex PCR; TCRdb's copy has only in-frame clones and leaves some out. The sample records approximately 82,000 clones, around 88% being singletons. Sequenced input: peripheral blood. The receptors originated from a man aged 70-80 years with active or convalescent COVID-19.

The rearrangement uses TRBV9 and TRBJ2-7; 7 positions match TRBD1. Germline CDR1 SGDLS, CDR2 YYNGEE. The CDR3 consists of 14 residues. V shed 2 bases and J 4 bases; nucleotides not matched to a gene: 6. The CDR3 nucleotides are TGTGCCAGCAGCGTTCAAGACAGGGTGTACGAGCAGTACTTC. It is translated as CASSVQDRVYEQYF.

The chain has TRBV5-4 and TRBJ2-3, with 14 bases identical to TRBD2. CDR3 length equals 16 residues. CDR1 and CDR2 from the germline V gene are SGHNT and YYREEE (reference sequence). Losses at the gene ends were 4 bases for V and 3 bases for J; bases not matched to a gene: 4. CDR3: CASSTGLAGVTDTQYF. CDR3 nucleotides: TGTGCCAGCAGCACGGGACTAGCGGGAGTAACAGATACGCAGTATTTT. The full variable domain, completed using reference TRBV5-4 and TRBJ2-3, is ETGVTQSPTHLIKTRGQQVTLRCSSQSGHNTVSWYQQALGQGPQFIFQYYREEENGRGNFPPRFSGLQFPNYSSELNVNALELDDSALYLCASSTGLAGVTDTQYFGPGTRLTVL.

This chain joins TRBV2 and TRBJ1-5; TRBD1 might be the D (5 bases). Trimming removed 4 bases from V and 6 bases from J, with 19 bases in between. The length of the CDR3 is 16 residues. In germline, CDR1 is SNHLY, CDR2 FYNNEI. The CDR3 region is CASSAPSRGTIQPQHF. The CDR3 nucleotides read TGTGCCAGCAGTGCCCCCAGTAGAGGGACTATTCAGCCCCAGCATTTT.

This clone was recorded once. The chain carries TRBV27 and TRBJ2-5, with D possibly TRBD2 on 5 matching bases. Trimming cost V 5 bases and J 0 bases, with 10 bases left between them. The CDR3 has 14 residues. CDR1 is MNHEY and CDR2 is SMNVEV in the germline V gene (reference sequence). The CDR3 loop is CASSISGNQETQYF. The CDR3, as DNA: TGTGCCAGCAGTATCAGCGGAAACCAAGAGACCCAGTACTTC.

This chain connects TRBV7-9 to TRBJ2-7; 9 bases fit TRBD1. Germline values: CDR1 SEHNR, CDR2 FQNEAQ (reference sequence). The CDR3 sequence is 15 residues long. The ends lost 1 base at V and 5 bases at J; junction bases unmatched: 6. The DNA of the CDR3 is TGTGCCAGCAGCTTAGGGGGGACAGGGAGCAACGAGCAGTACTTC. Translating it yields CASSLGGTGSNEQYF. Complete variable domain (other parts from reference TRBV7-9 and TRBJ2-7): DTGVSQNPRHKITKRGQNVTFRCDPISEHNRLYWYRQTLGQGPEFLTYFQNEAQLEKSRLLSDRFSAERPKGSFSTLEIQRTEQGDSAMYLCASSLGGTGSNEQYFGPGTRLTVT.